The text below deals with one T cell receptor (beta chain). The data are from a study of blood T cells in healthy people across ages. Germline-derived CDR1 and CDR2 are SQVTM and ANQGSEA. This CDR3 has 14 amino acids. Alongside a J-beta primer mix, a sample-barcoded 5' primer served in a second PCR lasting about 7 to 11 cycles. Each CDR3 protein is one row after TCRdb ran MiXCR on the 5' RACE reads. This repertoire shows around 800,000 distinct CDR3 sequences, roughly 26% found once; its top ten account for around 3%. The sample also formed part of further work on T cells of mothers and their children.

Sequenced sample: blood. The chain carries TRBV29-1 and TRBJ2-5; weak D call: TRBD1 (6 bases). The DNA end favors TRBJ2-7, so the J call may be wrong. The origin of this receptor is a boy between 10 and 17 years old in good health. The CDR3 DNA reads as TGCAGCGTGGGGGAAAGGGGGACCCCTTACGAGCAGTACTTC. Encoded protein: CSVGERGTPYEQYF.